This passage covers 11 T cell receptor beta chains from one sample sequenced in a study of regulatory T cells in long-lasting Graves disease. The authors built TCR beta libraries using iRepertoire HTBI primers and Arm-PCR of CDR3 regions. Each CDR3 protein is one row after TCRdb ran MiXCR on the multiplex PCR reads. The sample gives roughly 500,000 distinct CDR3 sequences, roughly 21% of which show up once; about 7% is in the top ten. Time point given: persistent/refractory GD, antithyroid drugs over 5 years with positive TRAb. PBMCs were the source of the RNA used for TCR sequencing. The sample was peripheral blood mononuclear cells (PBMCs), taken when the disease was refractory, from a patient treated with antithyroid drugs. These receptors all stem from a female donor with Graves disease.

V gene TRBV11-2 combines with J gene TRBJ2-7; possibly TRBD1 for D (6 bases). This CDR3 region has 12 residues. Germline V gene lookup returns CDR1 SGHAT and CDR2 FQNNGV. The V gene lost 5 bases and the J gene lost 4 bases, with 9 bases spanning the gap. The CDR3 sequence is CASSGTYYEQYF. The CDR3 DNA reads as TGTGCCAGCAGCGGGACATATTACGAGCAGTACTTC.

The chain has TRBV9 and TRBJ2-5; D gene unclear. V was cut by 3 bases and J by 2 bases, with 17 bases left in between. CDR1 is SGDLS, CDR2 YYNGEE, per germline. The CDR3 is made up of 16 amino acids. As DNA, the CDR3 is TGTGCCAGCAGCGCGGCGGACCATCTGCTTCAAGAGACCCAGTACTTC. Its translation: CASSAADHLLQETQYF.

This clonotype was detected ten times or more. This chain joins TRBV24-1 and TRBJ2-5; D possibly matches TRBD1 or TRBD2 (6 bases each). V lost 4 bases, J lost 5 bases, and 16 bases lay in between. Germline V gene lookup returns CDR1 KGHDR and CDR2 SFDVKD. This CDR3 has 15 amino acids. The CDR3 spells CATSDLRGSGETQYF. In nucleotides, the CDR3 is TGTGCCACCAGTGACCTCAGGGGAAGCGGGGAGACCCAGTACTTC.

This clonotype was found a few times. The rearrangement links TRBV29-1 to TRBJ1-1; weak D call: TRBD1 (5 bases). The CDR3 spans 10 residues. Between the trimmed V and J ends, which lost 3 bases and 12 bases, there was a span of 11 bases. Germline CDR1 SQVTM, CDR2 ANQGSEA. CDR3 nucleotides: TGCAGCGTTGAGAAGGGGAGCTCTTTCTTT. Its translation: CSVEKGSSFF.

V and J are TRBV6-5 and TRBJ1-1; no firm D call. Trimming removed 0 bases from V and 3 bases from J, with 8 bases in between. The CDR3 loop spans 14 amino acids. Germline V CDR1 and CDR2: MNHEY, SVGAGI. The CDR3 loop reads CASSYSIGDTEAFF. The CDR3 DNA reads TGTGCCAGCAGTTACTCCATCGGGGACACTGAAGCTTTCTTT.

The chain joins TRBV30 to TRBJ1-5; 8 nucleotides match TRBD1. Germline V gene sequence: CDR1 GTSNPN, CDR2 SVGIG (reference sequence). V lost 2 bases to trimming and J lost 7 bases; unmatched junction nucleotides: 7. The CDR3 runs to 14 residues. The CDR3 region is CAWSSTGEEQPQHF. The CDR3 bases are TGTGCCTGGAGTTCGACAGGGGAGGAACAGCCCCAGCATTTT.

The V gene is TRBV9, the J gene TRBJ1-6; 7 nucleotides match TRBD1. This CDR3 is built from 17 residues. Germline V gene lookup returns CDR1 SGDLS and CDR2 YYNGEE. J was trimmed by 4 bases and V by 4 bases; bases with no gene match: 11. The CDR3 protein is CASSSNHRGDYNSPLHF. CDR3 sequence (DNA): TGTGCCAGCAGCTCCAATCACAGGGGAGATTATAATTCACCCCTCCACTTT. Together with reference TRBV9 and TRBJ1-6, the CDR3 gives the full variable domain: DSGVTQTPKHLITATGQRVTLRCSPRSGDLSVYWYQQSLDQGLQFLIQYYNGEERAKGNILERFSAQQFPDLHSELNLSSLELGDSALYFCASSSNHRGDYNSPLHFGNGTRLTVT.

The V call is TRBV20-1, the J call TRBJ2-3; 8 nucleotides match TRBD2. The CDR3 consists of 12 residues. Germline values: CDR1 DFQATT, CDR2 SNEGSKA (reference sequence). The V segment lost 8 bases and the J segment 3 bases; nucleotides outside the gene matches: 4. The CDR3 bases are TGCAGTTTTGAGCGGGAGACAGATACGCAGTATTTT. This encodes CSFERETDTQYF.

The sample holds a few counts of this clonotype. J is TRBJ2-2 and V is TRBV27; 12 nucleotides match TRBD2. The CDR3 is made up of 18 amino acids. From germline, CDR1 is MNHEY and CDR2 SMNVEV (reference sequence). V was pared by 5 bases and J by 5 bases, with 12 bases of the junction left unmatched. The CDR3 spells CASSRTRRTSGATGELFF. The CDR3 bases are TGTGCCAGCAGTCGCACCCGACGGACTAGCGGGGCGACCGGGGAGCTGTTTTTT.

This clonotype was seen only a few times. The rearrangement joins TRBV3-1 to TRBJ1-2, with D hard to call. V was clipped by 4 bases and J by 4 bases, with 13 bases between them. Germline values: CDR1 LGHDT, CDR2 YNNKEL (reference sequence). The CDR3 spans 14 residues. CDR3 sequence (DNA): TGTGCCAGCAGCCCAGGATTTGGGTCCTATGGCTACACCTTC. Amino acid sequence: CASSPGFGSYGYTF.

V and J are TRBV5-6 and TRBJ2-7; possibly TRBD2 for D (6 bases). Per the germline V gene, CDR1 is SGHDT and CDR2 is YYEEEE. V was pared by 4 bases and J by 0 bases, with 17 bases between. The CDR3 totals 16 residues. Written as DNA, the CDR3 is TGTGCCAGCAGCAGTCCGGGACGGGAGAGCTCCTACGAGCAGTACTTC. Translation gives CASSSPGRESSYEQYF.